This record looks at one T cell receptor beta chain sequence and its context. Its antigen is unknown. Each donor was a Caucasian adult residing in Nashville, Tennessee. The source of the sample is a study of shared clonotypes between healthy human individuals. Overall study findings and caveats: The study drew on few donors, limiting represented genetic and exposure-history diversity.

Sequenced by immunoSEQ multiplex PCR; TCRdb stores in-frame clones only, minus some. In the table there are some 1.4 million clones, 95% to 97% of which are singletons. The CDR3 runs to 11 residues. Germline CDR1 SEHNR, CDR2 FQNEAQ (reference sequence). Trimming stripped 8 bases from V and 6 bases from J, with 5 bases between. The clonotype originates from a man aged 25 to 40 in good health. The rearrangement links TRBV7-9 to TRBJ2-6; no reliable D call. Sample: naive CD4+ T cells sorted from blood. The subset was: CD45RA+ positively selected. The CDR3 DNA reads TGTGCCAGCGAAAAGGCCAACGTCCTGACTTTC. Protein product: CASEKANVLTF.